This TCR beta chain was recovered during a study of cytomegalovirus exposure and HLA in healthy donors. Study-level points and caveats: V- and J-gene trimming in TCR beta was tied to a missense DCLRE1C variant by an analysis performed later. Near-uniform donor sequencing depth was presumed by presence/absence analyses.

Note on this clone: Its target is not known.

There were likely unrecorded immune exposures, though donors were nominally healthy when sampled. The primer mix had 60 Vbeta and 13 Jbeta primers. Sequenced by immunoSEQ multiplex PCR; TCRdb stores in-frame clones only, minus some. This repertoire shows about 190,000 clones, approximately 83% found once; its top ten account for 10%. The receptor's source is a woman aged 50 to 60 in good health and CMV-seropositive. The sample comprised PBMCs.

The CDR3 DNA reads as TGTGCCAGCAGCTCGTCCCTAAATTGGGATACGCAGTATTTT. This codes for CASSSSLNWDTQYF. The chain uses TRBV7-9 and TRBJ2-3; no clear D. Germline-derived CDR1 and CDR2 are SEHNR and FQNEAQ (reference sequence). V was trimmed by 4 bases and J by 6 bases, leaving 14 bases between them. The CDR3 is 14 amino acids.